This T cell receptor (beta chain) comes out of a study of blood T cell repertoires in COVID-19. Overall study: The origin of the acute and convalescent COVID-19 samples was the United States, Italy and Spain. PBMCs, B-cell-depleted T cells, or T cells were the source of the cDNA or gDNA that made up the material.

Deletions cut 5 bases from V and 5 bases from J, with 15 bases between. Germline V gene lookup returns CDR1 SGHTA and CDR2 FQGNSA. This CDR3 contains 14 residues. Some clones are missing from TCRdb's copy, which holds only in-frame ones; the method was immunoSEQ multiplex PCR. Of hundreds of thousands of clones in the sample, more than 85% were seen once. Two negative PCRs, clearance, or symptom resolution were required of recovered Cohort 3 donors. This chain connects TRBV7-2 to TRBJ1-2; unclear D gene. The sequence was collected from a woman in her thirties who had recovered from COVID-19. The sequenced sample was PBMCs or T cells enriched from blood (not recorded which). The CDR3 sequence is CASSPQVRAYGYTF. The DNA of the CDR3 is TGTGCCAGCAGCCCGCAGGTACGAGCATATGGCTACACCTTC.